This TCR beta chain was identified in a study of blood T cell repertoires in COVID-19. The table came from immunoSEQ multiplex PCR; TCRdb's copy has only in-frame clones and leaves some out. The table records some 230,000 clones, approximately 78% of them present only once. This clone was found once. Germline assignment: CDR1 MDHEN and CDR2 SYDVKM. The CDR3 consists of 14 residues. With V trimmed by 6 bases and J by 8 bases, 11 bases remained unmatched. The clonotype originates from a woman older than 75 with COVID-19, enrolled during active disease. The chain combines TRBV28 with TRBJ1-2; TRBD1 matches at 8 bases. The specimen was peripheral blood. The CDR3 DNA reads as TGTGCCAGCAGCCCGGACAGGGCGCCAGGGGGCTACACCTTC. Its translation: CASSPDRAPGGYTF.